This T cell receptor (beta chain) was sequenced during a study of blood T cell repertoires in COVID-19. About the study: The United States, Italy and Spain supplied acute and convalescent COVID-19 samples. Nucleic acid was either cDNA or gDNA, and it came from T cells, B-cell-depleted T cells, or PBMCs.

Seattle patients were enrolled during active infection and followed longitudinally. V lost 3 bases, J lost 4 bases, and 6 bases stayed unmatched. This CDR3 is built from 15 residues. Germline CDR1 reads DFQATT; CDR2 reads SNEGSKA (reference sequence). Authors' analysis steps: Cell counts per sample came from amplifying reference gene primers. Libraries were prepared by immunoSEQ multiplex PCR; TCRdb keeps only in-frame clonotypes and omits some of them. That table furnishes V, J and clone size, whereas the DNA furnished D and trimming. The table has around 370,000 clones, around 86% seen once. The chain couples TRBV20-1 to TRBJ2-4, with 10 bases fitting TRBD2. The sequenced sample was peripheral blood. The clonotype comes from a woman aged 45-65 years with COVID-19, enrolled during active disease. The CDR3 reads CSASLAGGDKNIQYF. CDR3 sequence (DNA): TGCAGTGCTAGTTTAGCGGGAGGTGATAAAAACATTCAGTACTTC.